A selection of T cell receptor beta chains follows, all from one sample in a study of cytomegalovirus exposure and HLA in healthy donors. Libraries were prepared by immunoSEQ multiplex PCR; TCRdb keeps only in-frame clonotypes and omits some of them. The sample has some 190,000 clones, 82% seen once. Sequenced: PBMCs. The receptors shown here come from a man aged 40-49 years in good health and CMV-seronegative. CDR3s include the opening cysteine and the closing phenylalanine or tryptophan.

v_gene	len	j_gene	CDR3aa
TRBV5-1	14	TRBJ2-3	CASSLEVGPDTQYF
TRBV7-2	16	TRBJ1-6	CASSIGQGSYNSPLHF
TRBV10-2	13	TRBJ2-5	CATLGTREETQYF
TRBV5-1	13	TRBJ2-7	CASSSGSTYEQYF
TRBV6-1	13	TRBJ2-5	CASRPSAPGEQYF
TRBV30	13	TRBJ2-3	CAWNGRAGDTQYF
TRBV18	15	TRBJ2-7	CASSPPRTGTYEQYF
TRBV7-9	15	TRBJ2-5	CASSPMILGSETQYF
TRBV19	17	TRBJ1-5	CASSMGTGGRGVQPQHF
TRBV6-5	15	TRBJ2-7	CASSYGQGVPYEQYF
TRBV4-1	17	TRBJ2-3	CASSQDKPLAFTDTQYF
TRBV19	13	TRBJ2-1	CASRTGGGNEQFF
TRBV6-6	14	TRBJ2-2	CASSYSGNTGELFF
TRBV5-5	13	TRBJ1-1	CASSPDRGTEAFF
TRBV18	16	TRBJ2-3	CASSPLGGATTDTQYF
TRBV18	16	TRBJ2-5	CASSQTSGGAAETQYF
TRBV18	18	TRBJ2-1	CASSPPGLAGGPGNEQFF
TRBV7-2	16	TRBJ1-4	CASSRRQGATNEKLFF
TRBV5-4	15	TRBJ1-1	CASSPRAGGITEAFF
TRBV5-1	14	TRBJ2-3	CASSPGLASDTQYF
TRBV2	13	TRBJ1-1	CASRVGQYTEAFF
TRBV28	15	TRBJ2-1	CASPPSPAGNNEQFF
TRBV7-3	13	TRBJ2-2	CASSSTITGELFF
TRBV9	14	TRBJ2-7	CASSVAVSTYEQYF
TRBV19	16	TRBJ2-7	CASSQSSRVYPYEQYF
TRBV28	16	TRBJ2-3	CASGLTGGARTDTQYF
TRBV7-2	15	TRBJ2-7	CASSLDHAAEYEQYF
TRBV2	16	TRBJ2-1	CASSDGAWVSYNEQFF
TRBV19	15	TRBJ2-1	CASSIRDRAYNEQFF
TRBV6-5	13	TRBJ1-6	CASSYAGSSPLHF
TRBV6-1	14	TRBJ2-7	CASSTQGFPEEQYF
TRBV29-1	13	TRBJ2-7	CSVENPLSYEQYF
TRBV2	14	TRBJ2-7	CASSPFAGFYEQYF
TRBV7-6	15	TRBJ2-3	CASSYRTGYTDTQYF
TRBV30	14	TRBJ1-2	CAWGLGGRSYGYTF
TRBV30	17	TRBJ1-3	CAWSTRLGRPSGNTIYF
TRBV5-1	16	TRBJ1-1	CASKFSGGPMNTEAFF
TRBV29-1	12	TRBJ2-7	CSALQGAYEQYF
TRBV6-1	16	TRBJ1-4	CASSDPGGQYLEKLFF
TRBV7-8	12	TRBJ2-7	CASSLSGGKQYF
TRBV4-1	16	TRBJ2-1	CASSRRTSGTDNEQFF
TRBV15	13	TRBJ1-1	CATSRGRQYDAFF
TRBV19	13	TRBJ2-2	CASSDSYTGELFF
TRBV7-9	15	TRBJ2-1	CASSTSGRVNNEQFF
TRBV7-8	16	TRBJ2-1	CASSSLGLAVNNEQFF
TRBV28	12	TRBJ1-2	CASSGVGYGYTF